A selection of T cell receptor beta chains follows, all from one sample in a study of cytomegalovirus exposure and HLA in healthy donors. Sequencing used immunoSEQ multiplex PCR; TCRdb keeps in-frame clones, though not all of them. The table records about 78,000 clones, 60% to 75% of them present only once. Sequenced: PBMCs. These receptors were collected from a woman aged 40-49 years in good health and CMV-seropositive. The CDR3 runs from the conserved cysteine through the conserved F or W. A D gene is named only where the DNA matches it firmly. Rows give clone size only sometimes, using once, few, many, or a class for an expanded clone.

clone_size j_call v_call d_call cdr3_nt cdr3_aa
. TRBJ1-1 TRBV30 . TGTGCCTCAAAACCGGGAGGTGAAGCTTTCTTT CASKPGGEAFF
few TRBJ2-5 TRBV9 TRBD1 TGTGCCAGCAGCCAAGGACAGGGTGAGACCCAGTACTTC CASSQGQGETQYF
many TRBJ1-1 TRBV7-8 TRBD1 TGTGCCAGCAATCACAGGGGTGGGAGCACTGAAGCTTTCTTT CASNHRGGSTEAFF
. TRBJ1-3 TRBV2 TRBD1 TGTGCCAGCAGTATACAGGGGAATTTTGGAAACACCATATATTTT CASSIQGNFGNTIYF
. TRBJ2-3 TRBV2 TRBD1 TGTGCCAGCAGTTACGGACAGGGGATGAATACGCAGTATTTT CASSYGQGMNTQYF
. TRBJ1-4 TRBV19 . TGTGCCAGTAGTAGACAGGTAGCTGAAAAACTGTTTTTT CASSRQVAEKLFF
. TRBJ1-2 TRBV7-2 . TGTGCCAGCAGCTTAGGGGTCCAAACAGGGAACTATGGCTACACCTTC CASSLGVQTGNYGYTF
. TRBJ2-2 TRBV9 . TGTGCCAGCAGCACAAGGACTGACGGGGAGCTGTTTTTT CASSTRTDGELFF
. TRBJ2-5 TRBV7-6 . TGTGCCAGCAGCTTATACGGGCGACAGGCATTACAAGAGACCCAGTACTTC CASSLYGRQALQETQYF
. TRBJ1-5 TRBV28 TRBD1 TGTGCCAGCTTAGGACAGGGTGATCAGCCCCAGCATTTT CASLGQGDQPQHF
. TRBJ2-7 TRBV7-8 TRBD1 TGTGCCAGCAGCTTAGAAGCCGGGACAGGGTTTAATTGGCGGTACTTC CASSLEAGTGFNWRYF
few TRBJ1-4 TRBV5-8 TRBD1 TGTGCCAGCAGTCAGACAGGGCGAAGCGAAAAACTGTTTTTT CASSQTGRSEKLFF
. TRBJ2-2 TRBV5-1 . TGCGCCAGCAGCTTGGGGCAGATCACCGGGGAGCTGTTTTTT CASSLGQITGELFF
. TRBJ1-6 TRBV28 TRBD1 TGTGCCAGCAGTTCAGGACAGGGAAGATCACCCCTCCACTTT CASSSGQGRSPLHF
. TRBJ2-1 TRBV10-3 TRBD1 TGTGCCATCAGGACAGGGACAGGGAGAAATGAGCAGTTCTTC CAIRTGTGRNEQFF
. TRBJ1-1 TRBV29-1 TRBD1 TGCAGCGTTGGGACAGGGAACACTGAAGCTTTCTTT CSVGTGNTEAFF
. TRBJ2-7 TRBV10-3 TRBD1 TGTGCCATCAGTTCGACAGGGTACGAGCAGTACTTC CAISSTGYEQYF
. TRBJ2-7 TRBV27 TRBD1 TGTGCCAGCAGGCGACAGGGGGCTGGCTACGAGCAGTACTTC CASRRQGAGYEQYF
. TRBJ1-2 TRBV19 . TGTGCCAGTAGTCTTCCGCCGGGACAAGGGACGGGCTACACCTTC CASSLPPGQGTGYTF
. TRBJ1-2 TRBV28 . TGTGCCAGCAGTTCTAATGGCTACACCTTC CASSSNGYTF
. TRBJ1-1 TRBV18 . TGTGCCAGCTCAATCTTGAGGGAGGAGGCTTTCTTT CASSILREEAFF
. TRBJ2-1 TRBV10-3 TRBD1 TGTGCCATCAGTGAATATAGGACAGGGGGCCGGGGGGGTGAGCAGTTCTTC CAISEYRTGGRGGEQFF